Following are 29 T cell receptor beta chains from one sample sequenced in a study of T cells in women clearing cervical HPV infection. Generated by immunoSEQ multiplex PCR, the TCRdb table keeps only in-frame clones and is missing some. The sample features 15,000 to 20,000 clones, with approximately 15% in its top ten. The sequenced sample consisted of blood buffy coat. These receptors were collected from a woman aged 18-70 years with a cervical HPV16 infection that either progressed to CIN3+ or cleared (not recorded which).

Points on this clone: The read gets to within 3 residues of the CDR3 end, and the germline J gene fills in the rest. The V and J genes are TRBV7-8 and TRBJ1-3; TRBD1 agrees at 8 bases. J gave up 1 base and V 5 bases, and 4 bases lay outside the gene matches. The CDR3 loop spans 15 amino acids. The germline V gene encodes CDR1 SGHVS and CDR2 FQNEAQ. This CDR3 is CASSLGQGSGNTIYF. The CDR3 DNA, read in part, is TGTGCCAGCAGCCTCGGACAGGGATCTGGAAACACC.

As concerns this clone: Coverage ceases 3 residues before the CDR3 finishes, and the germline J gene fills in the end. The chain couples TRBV6-1 to TRBJ1-6; 7 bases align to TRBD1. Losses at the gene ends were 1 base for V and 6 bases for J; bases not matched to a gene: 9. CDR1 and CDR2 (germline): MNHNS, SASEGT. The CDR3 sequence is 17 residues long. The CDR3: CASSEVVSQGFNSPLHF. The sequenced part of the CDR3 DNA is TGTGCCAGCAGTGAAGTAGTGTCACAGGGGTTTAATTCACCC.

On this clone: Sequencing ends 3 residues short of the CDR3 end; the germline J gene provides the rest. The chain joins TRBV7-9 to TRBJ1-2; 7 nucleotides align to TRBD1. Germline CDR1 and CDR2: SEHNR and FQNEAQ (reference sequence). The CDR3 contains 13 residues. With V trimmed by 3 bases and J by 6 bases, 4 bases remained unmatched. The CDR3 DNA, read in part, is TGTGCCAGCAGCTTGGACAGGTTGGATGGC. Its translation is CASSLDRLDG. The complete CDR3 protein is CASSLDRLDGYTF. Filled out from reference TRBV7-9 and TRBJ1-2, the complete variable domain reads DTGVSQNPRHKITKRGQNVTFRCDPISEHNRLYWYRQTLGQGPEFLTYFQNEAQLEKSRLLSDRFSAERPKGSFSTLEIQRTEQGDSAMYLCASSLDRLDGYTFGSGTRLTVV.

With regard to this clone: Read sequence stops 3 residues before the CDR3 end, and the germline J gene provides the missing end. V is TRBV5-4 and J is TRBJ1-2; maybe TRBD1 (6 bases). This CDR3 is built from 15 residues. Germline CDR1 is SGHNT and CDR2 is YYREEE (reference sequence). The germline V and J ends were trimmed by 2 bases and 2 bases, with 13 bases remaining between them. CDR3 bases read: TGTGCCAGCAGCTTTTATGGACAGCTCAACTATGGC. It yields the protein CASSFYGQLNYG. The full-length CDR3 reads as CASSFYGQLNYGYTF.

Remarks on this clone: The junction and the germline gene differ at one end; a read error may be behind it. Sequencing ends 3 residues short of the CDR3 end; the germline J gene provides the rest. The V gene is TRBV19, the J gene TRBJ1-3, with 9 nucleotides matching TRBD1. The CDR3 totals 16 residues. In germline, CDR1 is LNHDA, CDR2 SQIVND (reference sequence). The CDR3 bases that were read are TGTGCCAGTAGGGAGTCGACAGGGGGAATCGGAAGCACC. Translated, it gives CASRESTGGIGST. The CDR3, in full, reads CASRESTGGIGSTIYF.

Remarks on this clone: The junction and the germline gene differ at one end; a read error may be behind it. The DNA ends 3 residues before the CDR3 does, and the rest of the CDR3 is filled in from the germline J gene. The rearrangement joins TRBV7-9 to TRBJ2-7; D gene uncertain. This CDR3 region has 14 residues. CDR1 is SEHNR and CDR2 is FQNEAQ in the germline V gene (reference sequence). The part of the CDR3 DNA that was read is TGTTCCAGCAGCGTCCAATGCCAGAACTACGAG. It translates to CSSSVQCQNYE. The CDR3 in its entirety is CSSSVQCQNYEQYF.

As to this clone: The CDR3 goes on 3 residues after the read ends, and that part is filled in from the germline J gene. The chain links TRBV20-1 to TRBJ2-1, with D possibly being TRBD2 (7 bases). The CDR3 totals 14 residues. Germline V gives CDR1 DFQATT, CDR2 SNEGSKA (reference sequence). The V gene lost 4 bases and the J gene lost 9 bases, with 19 bases spanning the gap. CDR3 in amino acids: CSATAGGGLAEQFF. The CDR3 bases that were read are TGCAGTGCTACCGCTGGGGGGGGCCTTGCTGAG.

As for this clone: The read falls 3 residues short of the CDR3 end, and the missing part is taken from the germline J gene. The gene calls are TRBV20-1 and TRBJ2-1; D may be TRBD2 (5 bases). The CDR3 totals 14 residues. The germline V gene encodes CDR1 DFQATT and CDR2 SNEGSKA (reference sequence). V was trimmed by 4 bases and J by 2 bases, leaving 12 bases between them. CDR3 DNA (partial): TGCAGTGCTATTAGGACTCTGGCCTACAATGAG. Translation: CSAIRTLAYNE. The whole CDR3 reads CSAIRTLAYNEQFF.

Turning to this clone: The read ends 3 residues before the CDR3 terminus; that terminus is restored from the germline J gene. The chain links TRBV29-1 to TRBJ2-3, with a possible D match to TRBD1 (5 bases). The germline CDR1 and CDR2 sequences are SQVTM and ANQGSEA. Between the trimmed V and J ends, which lost 2 bases and 0 bases, there was a span of 6 bases. The CDR3 has 13 amino acids. Partial CDR3 DNA: TGCAGCGTTGAAAAGGGGAGCACAGATACG. Translated: CSVEKGSTDT. The full CDR3 protein reads CSVEKGSTDTQYF.

Regarding this clone: With the read ending 3 residues before the CDR3 end, the germline J gene is used to fill in that end. The chain joins TRBV6-4 to TRBJ1-2, with 10 bases identical to TRBD1. Germline V gene sequence: CDR1 MRHNA, CDR2 SNTAGT. This CDR3 spans 13 amino acids. The junction had 1 base not matched to a gene; V was cut back by 4 bases and J by 5 bases. The covered CDR3 bases are TGTGCCAGCAGTGGGACAGGGGGTTATGGC. The encoded protein is CASSGTGGYG. The entire CDR3 sequence reads CASSGTGGYGYTF.

Turning to this clone: The read halts 3 residues ahead of the CDR3 end, with the missing end drawn from the germline J gene. The chain links TRBV7-3 to TRBJ2-1, with D perhaps matching TRBD1 (5 bases). The CDR3 is made up of 15 amino acids. Germline CDR1 SGHTA, CDR2 FQGTGA. V lost 1 base and J 4 bases, leaving 11 bases between the germline ends. Incomplete CDR3 DNA: TGTGCCAGCAGCTTAATACAGGCTACATACAATGAG. Encoded protein: CASSLIQATYNE. The complete CDR3 sequence is CASSLIQATYNEQFF.

As regards this clone: Sequencing ends 3 residues short of the CDR3 end; the germline J gene provides the rest. The chain links TRBV30 to TRBJ2-7, with 12 nucleotides matching TRBD1. V gave up 5 bases and J gave up 5 bases; unmatched junction bases: 10. The CDR3 has 15 residues. CDR1 and CDR2 (germline): GTSNPN, SVGIG (reference sequence). The CDR3 bases that were read are TGTGCCTGGGGTGGGACAGGGGGCTTAGTAGACGAG. This gives the protein CAWGGTGGLVDE. The full CDR3 protein is CAWGGTGGLVDEQYF. Variable domain in full (rest from reference TRBV30 and TRBJ2-7): SQTIHQWPATLVQPVGSPLSLECTVEGTSNPNLYWYRQAAGRGLQLLFYSVGIGQISSEVPQNLSASRPQDRQFILSSKKLLLSDSGFYLCAWGGTGGLVDEQYFGPGTRLTVT.

Notes on this clone: The read finishes 3 residues shy of the CDR3 end, and the germline J gene is used to complete it. The chain couples TRBV18 to TRBJ1-1; tentatively, D is TRBD1 (5 bases). Germline V CDR1 and CDR2: KGHSH, LQKENI. The CDR3 is 12 amino acids. Trimming shortened V by 3 bases and J by 6 bases, and 8 bases separated the two germline ends. The DNA read from the CDR3 is TGTGCCAGCTCACCGGCAGGGCCTGAA. Its protein is CASSPAGPE. From start to end, the CDR3 is CASSPAGPEAFF.

CDR3 protein: CASSYKLAGRGTDTQYF. The part of the CDR3 DNA that was read is TGTGCCAGCAGTTACAAACTAGCTGGGAGAGGCACAGATACG. The rearrangement links TRBV6-2 or TRBV6-3 to TRBJ2-3; possible D gene TRBD2, 6 bases. The read halts 3 residues ahead of the CDR3 end, with the missing end drawn from the germline J gene. The V end was cut by 2 bases, the J end by 1 base, with 16 bases between. From germline, CDR1 is MNHEY and CDR2 SVGEGT. There are 17 residues in the CDR3.

The CDR3 protein is CSARDGGWAGETQYF. The sequenced part of the CDR3 DNA is TGCAGTGCTAGAGATGGGGGGTGGGCTGGGGAGACC. V and J are TRBV20-1 and TRBJ2-5; D is perhaps TRBD2 (6 bases). The CDR3 end falls 3 residues outside the read, so it is completed with the germline J gene. The CDR3 sequence is 15 residues long. The V end was cut by 0 bases, the J end by 5 bases, with 16 bases between. From germline, CDR1 is DFQATT and CDR2 SNEGSKA (reference sequence).

Remarks on this clone: The read finishes 3 residues shy of the CDR3 end, and the germline J gene is used to complete it. The chain uses TRBV12-3 or TRBV12-4 and TRBJ2-7; TRBD1 matches at 7 bases. The CDR3 is made up of 14 amino acids. Germline trimming cut 1 base from V and 5 bases from J; bases unmatched to any gene: 5. This CDR3 reads CASSLEGARNEQYF. The DNA read from the CDR3 is TGTGCCAGCAGTTTAGAGGGGGCGAGAAACGAG.

Details on this clone: The read ends 3 residues shy of where the CDR3 ends; the end is completed using the germline J gene. The chain has TRBV19 and TRBJ1-5; TRBD1 might be the D (6 bases). The V and J ends lost 8 bases and 1 base respectively, with 21 bases between them. The CDR3 is 17 residues long. Germline-derived CDR1 and CDR2 are LNHDA and SQIVND (reference sequence). The CDR3 here is CASAQGTARMSNQPQHF. CDR3 DNA (partial): TGTGCCAGTGCACAGGGTACGGCGAGAATGAGCAATCAGCCC.

Regarding this clone: The read stops 3 residues short of the end of the CDR3; the missing end is completed from the germline J gene. The V call is TRBV20-1, the J call TRBJ1-2; 8 nucleotides match TRBD1. Germline V CDR1 and CDR2: DFQATT, SNEGSKA (reference sequence). Trimming took 6 bases from V and 3 from J; bases not matched to a gene: 15. This CDR3 is 16 amino acids long. The CDR3 here is CSAPAGYGQGDYGYTF. CDR3 DNA, as far as it was read: TGCAGTGCCCCGGCTGGGTACGGACAGGGAGACTATGGC.

Its frequency marks this clone as medium-sized. The CDR3 end falls 3 residues outside the read, so it is completed with the germline J gene. The chain combines TRBV19 with TRBJ2-2; 8 bases align to TRBD1. The CDR3 runs 14 residues. From germline, CDR1 is LNHDA and CDR2 SQIVND (reference sequence). The J segment lost 3 bases and the V segment lost 4 bases, leaving 1 base of the junction unmatched. CDR3: CASSTGGHTGELFF. CDR3 bases read: TGTGCCAGTAGTACAGGGGGCCACACCGGGGAG.

To note about this clone: The read ends 3 residues before the CDR3 terminus; that terminus is restored from the germline J gene. The chain links TRBV7-2 to TRBJ2-5, with D uncertain. The CDR3 consists of 13 residues. Germline CDR1 and CDR2: SGHTA and FQGNSA. The V end lost 4 bases, the J end lost 3 bases, and 9 bases lay between the germline ends. The DNA read from the CDR3 is TGTGCCAGCAGCTGGGTCAGGAAAGAGACC. It translates to CASSWVRKET. In full, the CDR3 reads CASSWVRKETQYF.

On this clone itself: The missing CDR3 end, 3 residues past where the read stops, is filled in from the germline J gene. The V and J genes are TRBV5-1 and TRBJ2-3, with 11 bases lining up with TRBD1. The CDR3 contains 18 residues. Germline V lookup: CDR1 SGHRS, CDR2 YFSETQ. With V trimmed by 4 bases and J by 1 base, 11 bases remained unmatched. The DNA read from the CDR3 is TGCGCCAGCAGCGCCGGGACAGGGGGACAGTTTGGCACAGATACG. This codes for CASSAGTGGQFGTDT. The full CDR3 is CASSAGTGGQFGTDTQYF.

In the case of this clone: Sequencing ends 3 residues short of the CDR3 end; the germline J gene provides the rest. The rearrangement joins TRBV19 to TRBJ1-1, with 7 bases aligning to TRBD1. Germline V CDR1 and CDR2: LNHDA, SQIVND (reference sequence). V lost 9 bases, J lost 1 base, and 11 bases stayed unmatched. CDR3 size: 15 residues. The part of the CDR3 DNA that was read is TGTGCCAGCTACCATGGGAACAGGGGGAACACTGAA. It is translated as CASYHGNRGNTE. In full, the CDR3 is CASYHGNRGNTEAFF.

In regard to this clone: The read gets to within 3 residues of the CDR3 end, and the germline J gene fills in the rest. V gene TRBV5-1 combines with J gene TRBJ2-7; possible D gene TRBD1, 6 bases. CDR3 size: 13 residues. Looked up from germline, CDR1 is SGHRS and CDR2 is YFSETQ. Trimming left V 2 bases short and J 6 bases short, with 12 bases between. The part of the CDR3 DNA that was read is TGCGCCAGCAGCTTTGCCACAGGGCGCGAG. Protein product: CASSFATGRE. The entire CDR3 sequence reads CASSFATGREQYF. Filled out from reference TRBV5-1 and TRBJ2-7, the complete variable domain reads KAGVTQTPRYLIKTRGQQVTLSCSPISGHRSVSWYQQTPGQGLQFLFEYFSETQRNKGNFPGRFSGRQFSNSRSEMNVSTLELGDSALYLCASSFATGREQYFGPGTRLTVT.

With respect to this clone: From the germline J gene comes the end of the CDR3, since the read stops 3 residues before it. This sequence joins TRBV20-1 and TRBJ1-5; TRBD1 is a possible D gene (6 bases). Trimming left V 5 bases short and J 0 bases short, with 11 bases between. The length of the CDR3 is 14 residues. Germline V gene sequence: CDR1 DFQATT, CDR2 SNEGSKA (reference sequence). This chain's CDR3 is CSAQQGSSNQPQHF. CDR3 bases read: TGCAGTGCTCAACAGGGTAGTAGCAATCAGCCC.

The CDR3 here is CASSLVQGTDTQYF. CDR3 DNA, as far as it was read: TGTGCCAGCAGCTTAGTTCAGGGCACAGATACG. The chain combines TRBV11-2 with TRBJ2-3; D gene unclear. Sequencing ends 3 residues short of the CDR3 end; the germline J gene provides the rest. Per the germline V gene, CDR1 is SGHAT and CDR2 is FQNNGV. V was clipped by 1 base and J by 1 base, with 6 bases between them. CDR3 length equals 14 residues.

As concerns this clone: The read ends 3 residues before the CDR3 terminus; that terminus is restored from the germline J gene. This chain connects TRBV7-8 to TRBJ1-5; TRBD1 agrees at 12 bases. Germline V CDR1 and CDR2: SGHVS, FQNEAQ. V was clipped by 5 bases and J by 4 bases; unmatched bases: 6. The CDR3 is 16 residues long. The CDR3 region is CASSPGTGGWNQPQHF. CDR3 DNA (partial): TGTGCCAGCAGCCCCGGGACAGGGGGCTGGAATCAGCCC.

About this clone: The CDR3 is cut off 3 residues early in the read; its end comes from the germline J gene. V gene TRBV19 combines with J gene TRBJ2-7; 7 nucleotides agree with TRBD1. Per germline, CDR1 LNHDA and CDR2 SQIVND (reference sequence). The CDR3 extends over 15 amino acids. V lost 1 base, J lost 3 bases, and 6 bases stayed unmatched. The chain's CDR3 is CASSIGTGLGYEQYF. CDR3 DNA (partial): TGTGCCAGTAGTATAGGGACAGGTCTTGGCTACGAG.

In the case of this clone: Read coverage stops 3 residues before the CDR3 terminus; the germline J gene supplies the remainder. The J gene is TRBJ2-3, the V gene TRBV30; D is undetermined. The germline CDR1 and CDR2 sequences are GTSNPN and SVGIG (reference sequence). The CDR3 loop spans 12 amino acids. The V end was cut by 4 bases, the J end by 0 bases, with 5 bases between. The CDR3 sequence: CAWKGSTDTQYF. The part of the CDR3 DNA that was read is TGTGCCTGGAAGGGCAGCACAGATACG. The full variable domain, completed using reference TRBV30 and TRBJ2-3, is SQTIHQWPATLVQPVGSPLSLECTVEGTSNPNLYWYRQAAGRGLQLLFYSVGIGQISSEVPQNLSASRPQDRQFILSSKKLLLSDSGFYLCAWKGSTDTQYFGPGTRLTVL.

As regards this clone: Read sequence stops 3 residues before the CDR3 end, and the germline J gene provides the missing end. The genes are TRBV5-1 and TRBJ1-1, with 8 bases matching TRBD1. Looked up from germline, CDR1 is SGHRS and CDR2 is YFSETQ. The CDR3 is 14 residues long. The V gene end was trimmed by 2 bases and the J gene end by 4 bases; junction bases not matched to a gene: 4. Here the CDR3 reads CASSLHTGGTEAFF. CDR3 DNA, as far as it was read: TGCGCCAGCAGCTTACATACAGGGGGCACTGAA.